The TCR beta chain under discussion was sequenced for a study of sequential checkpoint blockade in melanoma. On the study more broadly: Patients were randomized 1:1 to nivolumab-then-ipilimumab or ipilimumab-then-nivolumab first-line.

This table comes from immunoSEQ multiplex PCR, and its TCRdb copy is limited to in-frame clones, with some not included. The table includes fewer than 35,000 clones, approximately 86% detected once. Treatment described: randomized to nivolumab then ipilimumab (arm A) or the reverse (arm B). PBMC sorting kept live CD3+CD8+ cells without CD19 or CD56. Germline trimming cut 7 bases from V and 6 bases from J; bases unmatched to any gene: 11. There are 15 residues in the CDR3. Germline loops: CDR1 SGHRS, CDR2 YFSETQ. This TCR derives from a human donor with melanoma. Material: CD8+ T cells sorted from blood (inferred from file names), obtained from a patient given nivolumab and ipilimumab in sequence. The rearrangement joins TRBV5-1 to TRBJ2-7, with 12 positions matching TRBD2. CDR3 residues: CASRRWTSGTGEQYF. The CDR3 DNA reads TGCGCCAGCCGACGGTGGACTAGCGGGACGGGCGAGCAGTACTTC. The variable domain in full, completed from reference TRBV5-1 and TRBJ2-7, reads KAGVTQTPRYLIKTRGQQVTLSCSPISGHRSVSWYQQTPGQGLQFLFEYFSETQRNKGNFPGRFSGRQFSNSRSEMNVSTLELGDSALYLCASRRWTSGTGEQYFGPGTRLTVT.